These 28 T cell receptor beta chains came from one sample sequenced in a study of blood T cell repertoires in COVID-19. The repertoire was sequenced with immunoSEQ multiplex PCR; TCRdb's copy has only in-frame clones and lacks some. The sample has over 120,000 clones, 85% seen once; the top ten hold over 2.5%. The sample was peripheral blood. Every receptor here comes from a human donor with acute or convalescent COVID-19. The donor label of this sample is uncertain.

The chain links TRBV5-1 to TRBJ2-5, with D possibly being TRBD1 (5 bases). Germline V gives CDR1 SGHRS, CDR2 YFSETQ. The CDR3 extends over 15 amino acids. Trimming removed 7 bases at V and 2 bases at J, with 18 bases between. CDR3 sequence (DNA): TGCGCCAGCCGACCTGATGGACAAACACAAGAGACCCAGTACTTC. Residues: CASRPDGQTQETQYF. Supplemented by reference TRBV5-1 and TRBJ2-5, the full variable domain reads KAGVTQTPRYLIKTRGQQVTLSCSPISGHRSVSWYQQTPGQGLQFLFEYFSETQRNKGNFPGRFSGRQFSNSRSEMNVSTLELGDSALYLCASRPDGQTQETQYFGPGTRLLVL.

The chain has TRBV7-9 and TRBJ1-2; no definite D call. The germline V gene has CDR1 SEHNR and CDR2 FQNEAQ (reference sequence). Trimming left V 3 bases short and J 3 bases short, with 8 bases between. This CDR3 comprises 13 residues. The CDR3 DNA is TGTGCCAGCAGCTTTCGCAGCGACTATGGCTACACCTTC. Translating gives CASSFRSDYGYTF. Combining the CDR3 with reference TRBV7-9 and TRBJ1-2 gives the whole variable domain DTGVSQNPRHKITKRGQNVTFRCDPISEHNRLYWYRQTLGQGPEFLTYFQNEAQLEKSRLLSDRFSAERPKGSFSTLEIQRTEQGDSAMYLCASSFRSDYGYTFGSGTRLTVV.

The chain is built from TRBV9 and TRBJ2-2, with D possibly matching TRBD2 (5 bases). Germline V gives CDR1 SGDLS, CDR2 YYNGEE. Trimming shortened V by 3 bases and J by 4 bases, and 10 bases separated the two germline ends. The CDR3 covers 14 residues. The chain's CDR3 is CASSGISGTGELFF. CDR3 DNA: TGTGCCAGCAGCGGAATAAGCGGCACCGGGGAGCTGTTTTTT.

The chain uses TRBV5-1 and TRBJ2-3, with TRBD2 identical over 7 bases. The junction had 5 bases not matched to a gene; V was cut back by 0 bases and J by 4 bases. Looked up from germline, CDR1 is SGHRS and CDR2 is YFSETQ. The CDR3 spans 15 residues. CDR3 sequence (DNA): TGCGCCAGCAGCTTGGCCGGCGGGGGACCAGATACGCAGTATTTT. It encodes CASSLAGGGPDTQYF.

This clone was seen only once. The chain employs TRBV4-3 and TRBJ1-1; 7 nucleotides align to TRBD1. Trimming took 4 bases from V and 7 from J; bases not matched to a gene: 6. The CDR3 consists of 13 residues. Per the germline V gene, CDR1 is LGHNA and CDR2 is YSLEER. CDR3: CASSRGTEFEAFF. CDR3 nucleotide sequence: TGCGCCAGCAGCCGGGGGACAGAATTTGAAGCTTTCTTT.

The chain couples TRBV10-3 to TRBJ1-2; TRBD1 agrees at 8 bases. The CDR3 has 13 amino acids. The J segment lost 8 bases and the V segment lost 6 bases, leaving 8 bases of the junction unmatched. Germline values: CDR1 ENHRY, CDR2 SYGVKD. This CDR3 is CAISETGVGGYTF. CDR3 coding DNA: TGTGCCATCAGCGAGACAGGGGTGGGAGGCTACACCTTC.

In its sample, this clone was seen a few times. V and J are TRBV18 and TRBJ1-5; D gene unclear. V was trimmed by 6 bases and J by 0 bases, leaving 12 bases between them. CDR3 length equals 15 residues. Germline loops: CDR1 KGHSH, CDR2 LQKENI. DNA for the CDR3: TGTGCCAGCTCCTCAAGCCGGGATAGCAATCAGCCCCAGCATTTT. Protein sequence: CASSSSRDSNQPQHF.

This chain joins TRBV6-1 and TRBJ2-1; D unresolved. Trimming left V 2 bases short and J 7 bases short, with 6 bases between. Germline CDR1 reads MNHNS; CDR2 reads SASEGT. The CDR3 length is 12 residues. CDR3 in amino acids: CASSERRNEQFF. The CDR3 DNA sequence: TGTGCCAGCAGTGAACGGCGGAATGAGCAGTTCTTC.

The chain combines TRBV5-4 with TRBJ2-3; maybe TRBD1 (7 bases). Per the germline V gene, CDR1 is SGHNT and CDR2 is YYREEE (reference sequence). Trimming left V 4 bases short and J 8 bases short, with 17 bases between. This CDR3 region has 14 residues. CDR3: CASSLGQLEGTQYF. The CDR3 DNA follows: TGTGCCAGCAGCCTGGGACAGTTGGAGGGTACGCAGTATTTT.

This chain joins TRBV11-3 and TRBJ2-2, with 8 bases fitting TRBD2. V gave up 2 bases and J gave up 3 bases; unmatched junction bases: 2. The CDR3 has 15 amino acids. CDR1 and CDR2 from the germline V gene are SGHNT and YENEEA. CDR3 sequence reads: CASSLTGGHTGELFF. In DNA form, the CDR3 reads TGTGCCAGCAGCTTAACGGGAGGGCACACCGGGGAGCTGTTTTTT.

CDR3: CASSQESPVLGADTEAFF. The CDR3, as DNA: TGCGCCAGCAGCCAAGAAAGCCCCGTGTTAGGAGCCGACACTGAAGCTTTCTTT. J is TRBJ1-1 and V is TRBV4-3; D remains ambiguous. In germline, CDR1 is LGHNA, CDR2 YSLEER. Deletions cut 0 bases from V and 3 bases from J, with 20 bases between. The CDR3 extends over 18 amino acids.

V is TRBV5-6 and J is TRBJ1-5; the D gene is possibly TRBD1 (6 bases). V was cut by 4 bases and J by 0 bases, with 17 bases left in between. The CDR3 consists of 17 residues. Germline-derived CDR1 and CDR2 are SGHDT and YYEEEE. This CDR3 reads CASSQRQAPYSNQPQHF. CDR3 sequence (DNA): TGTGCCAGCAGCCAACGACAGGCTCCTTATAGCAATCAGCCCCAGCATTTT.

The chain employs TRBV4-3 and TRBJ2-3; 8 nucleotides match TRBD2. Germline loops: CDR1 LGHNA, CDR2 YSLEER. V dropped 0 bases and J dropped 4; count of bases not matched to a gene: 9. There are 17 residues in the CDR3. The CDR3 loop reads CASSQDGASGPSDTQYF. DNA for the CDR3: TGCGCCAGCAGCCAAGATGGAGCTAGCGGGCCTTCAGATACGCAGTATTTT.

The rearrangement joins TRBV5-6 to TRBJ2-2, with D possibly TRBD2 on 5 matching bases. CDR3 length: 12 residues. V was cut by 4 bases and J by 5 bases, with 6 bases left in between. Germline values: CDR1 SGHDT, CDR2 YYEEEE. The CDR3 DNA follows: TGTGCCAGCAGCCGGGATACCGGGGAGCTGTTTTTT. Translating it yields CASSRDTGELFF.

This rearrangement joins TRBV4-1 to TRBJ1-6, with a possible D match to TRBD1 (6 bases). This CDR3 contains 15 residues. Germline V gene data show CDR1 as MGHRA and CDR2 as YSYEKL. The V gene lost 3 bases and the J gene lost 6 bases, with 12 bases spanning the gap. CDR3 residues: CASSQGGRGNSPLHF. The CDR3 DNA reads as TGCGCCAGCAGCCAGGGGGGGCGCGGTAATTCACCCCTCCACTTT.

J is TRBJ2-3 and V is TRBV30; 11 nucleotides agree with TRBD2. The CDR3 consists of 14 residues. Germline CDR1 reads GTSNPN; CDR2 reads SVGIG (reference sequence). Trimming at V came to 5 bases and at J to 0 bases, leaving 1 base not matched to a gene. As DNA, the CDR3 is TGTGCCTGGGCTAGCGGGGGGAGCACAGATACGCAGTATTTT. Translating it yields CAWASGGSTDTQYF.

The rearrangement joins TRBV29-1 to TRBJ1-2; the D is unclear. The CDR3 runs 13 residues. CDR1 is SQVTM and CDR2 is ANQGSEA in the germline V gene. Trimming cost V 3 bases and J 1 base, with 9 bases left between them. This chain's CDR3 is CSVEFPDNYGYTF. The CDR3 DNA is TGCAGCGTTGAGTTTCCAGATAACTATGGCTACACCTTC.

This sequence joins TRBV7-8 and TRBJ2-5, with 7 bases lining up with TRBD1. The germline V gene has CDR1 SGHVS and CDR2 FQNEAQ. Trimming cost V 7 bases and J 0 bases; bases outside gene matches: 5. This CDR3 is built from 14 residues. CDR3 residues: CASTPDRYQETQYF. In DNA form, the CDR3 reads TGTGCCAGCACCCCGGACAGGTACCAAGAGACCCAGTACTTC.

This clone has only one observation. V is TRBV2 and J is TRBJ2-3; weak D call: TRBD1 (6 bases). Germline-derived CDR1 and CDR2 are SNHLY and FYNNEI. V lost 5 bases and J 4 bases, leaving 13 bases between the germline ends. This CDR3 contains 14 residues. The CDR3 sequence: CASSTTRTADTQYF. Here the CDR3 DNA reads TGTGCCAGCAGTACCACCCGGACAGCAGATACGCAGTATTTT.

Only a few counts were recorded for this clone. This chain links TRBV19 with TRBJ2-5; 8 bases align to TRBD1. CDR3 length: 16 residues. Trimming at V came to 3 bases and at J to 4 bases, leaving 10 bases not matched to a gene. Per the germline V gene, CDR1 is LNHDA and CDR2 is SQIVND (reference sequence). As DNA, the CDR3 is TGTGCCAGTAGTATCTGGGACGGACAGGGCGTAGAGACCCAGTACTTC. Amino acid sequence: CASSIWDGQGVETQYF.

This chain links TRBV6-5 with TRBJ1-2; D might be TRBD1 (6 bases). In germline, CDR1 is MNHEY, CDR2 SVGAGI. V dropped 8 bases and J dropped 4 bases, with 20 bases sitting between them. The CDR3 is 15 residues long. The chain's CDR3 is CASGRTGSGGYGYTF. Here the CDR3 DNA reads TGTGCCAGCGGACGAACAGGGTCCGGAGGCTATGGCTACACCTTC.

This clone is categorized as medium-sized. The chain recombines TRBV2 with TRBJ1-5; weak D call: TRBD1 (5 bases). CDR1 and CDR2 (germline): SNHLY, FYNNEI. CDR3 size: 14 residues. V lost 1 base and J lost 7, with 11 bases in between. CDR3 region: CASSEVQGGQPQHF. For the CDR3, the DNA is TGTGCCAGCAGTGAAGTCCAGGGAGGACAGCCCCAGCATTTT.

The V gene is TRBV5-6, the J gene TRBJ2-1; 10 bases are shared with TRBD2. This CDR3 has 16 residues. Germline V lookup: CDR1 SGHDT, CDR2 YYEEEE. With V trimmed by 4 bases and J by 8 bases, 12 bases remained unmatched. The CDR3 DNA reads TGTGCCAGCAGCCAACAACTAGCGGGGCTTTCCCATGAGCAGTTCTTC. Amino acid sequence: CASSQQLAGLSHEQFF.

The V and J genes are TRBV7-9 and TRBJ2-1, with D unresolved. Between the trimmed V and J ends, which lost 4 bases and 8 bases, there was a span of 18 bases. The CDR3 consists of 15 residues. The germline gives CDR1 SEHNR, CDR2 FQNEAQ (reference sequence). This CDR3 reads CASSSYLRPADEQFF. CDR3 nucleotides: TGTGCCAGCAGCTCGTACCTGCGGCCCGCCGATGAGCAGTTCTTC.

The CDR3 DNA follows: TGTGCCAGCAGCTCCCAGTCCGGGGGACAGGGTTACGGCTACACCTTC. As protein: CASSSQSGGQGYGYTF. The rearrangement joins TRBV7-9 to TRBJ1-2; 9 bases line up with TRBD1. The germline CDR1 and CDR2 sequences are SEHNR and FQNEAQ (reference sequence). This CDR3 region has 16 residues. Germline trimming cut 4 bases from V and 8 bases from J; bases unmatched to any gene: 14.

The rearrangement links TRBV7-2 to TRBJ1-5; no clear D. The V end was cut by 1 base, the J end by 5 bases, with 12 bases between. CDR1 is SGHTA, CDR2 FQGNSA, per germline. The CDR3 has 15 residues. CDR3 in amino acids: CASSLESAPHQPQHF. CDR3 coding DNA: TGTGCCAGCAGCTTAGAGAGTGCCCCTCATCAGCCCCAGCATTTT.

This chain uses TRBV7-2 with TRBJ2-3; 10 nucleotides match TRBD2. V lost 5 bases and J lost 0; bases outside the gene matches: 8. The CDR3 consists of 17 residues. Germline V gene lookup returns CDR1 SGHTA and CDR2 FQGNSA. CDR3 coding DNA: TGTGCCAGCAGCCGTCGACTAGCGGGCACTAGCACAGATACGCAGTATTTT. This codes for CASSRRLAGTSTDTQYF.

The chain links TRBV6-5 to TRBJ1-4, with D hard to call. Germline V gives CDR1 MNHEY, CDR2 SVGAGI. The CDR3 is made up of 13 amino acids. Trimming took 4 bases from V and 11 from J, leaving 14 bases between them. The CDR3 coding sequence is TGTGCCAGCAGTTTAGTCACGCGAGGGAAACTGTTTTTT. The encoded protein is CASSLVTRGKLFF.